This is a list of T cell receptor beta chains from one sample in a study of T cells in tuberculosis. Libraries were prepared by immunoSEQ multiplex PCR; TCRdb keeps only in-frame clonotypes and omits some of them. This sample has about 25,000 clones, with just over 90% found just once. The material sequenced was PBMCs. Receptors originate from a donor aged 10-30 years with latent tuberculosis or without tuberculosis infection. Some clones in this sample may be carry-over from other donors' samples. The CDR3 runs from the conserved cysteine through the conserved F or W. A D gene is named only where the DNA matches it firmly. Only part of the rows carry a size: once, few, many, or a class if the clone is expanded.

D gene,clone size,V gene,CDR3 length,J gene,CDR3 protein,CDR3 DNA
.,.,TRBV11-2,15,TRBJ1-2,CASSSTPGANYGYTF,TGTGCCAGCAGCTCCACCCCCGGAGCGAACTATGGCTACACCTTC
TRBD2,.,TRBV6-1,15,TRBJ2-5,CASSETAGVGETQYF,TGTGCCAGCAGTGAGACAGCGGGAGTAGGAGAGACCCAGTACTTC
TRBD1,.,TRBV6-1,15,TRBJ1-4,CASSDVTGGQEKLFF,TGTGCCAGCAGTGATGTGACAGGGGGCCAGGAAAAACTGTTTTTT
.,.,TRBV6-6,15,TRBJ2-1,CASSYSGSSYNEQFF,TGTGCCAGCAGTTACTCGGGGAGCTCCTACAATGAGCAGTTCTTC
.,.,TRBV7-8,15,TRBJ1-1,CASSFKPRPPTEAFF,TGTGCCAGCAGCTTTAAACCCAGGCCCCCTACTGAAGCTTTCTTT
TRBD1,.,TRBV5-1,15,TRBJ1-2,CASSPGTVFNYGYTF,TGCGCCAGCAGCCCAGGGACAGTGTTTAACTATGGCTACACCTTC
TRBD1,.,TRBV7-9,19,TRBJ2-4,CASSLASIWGQGAKNIQYF,TGTGCCAGCAGCTTAGCTAGTATTTGGGGACAGGGGGCCAAAAACATTCAGTACTTC
.,.,TRBV5-6,14,TRBJ2-7,CASSLIRSPYEQYF,TGTGCCAGCAGCTTAATCAGATCGCCCTACGAGCAGTACTTC
TRBD2,once,TRBV7-9,16,TRBJ2-2,CASSFLAGGNTGELFF,TGTGCCAGCAGCTTCTTAGCGGGAGGGAACACCGGGGAGCTGTTTTTT
TRBD2,.,TRBV9,16,TRBJ2-3,CASSSASGLDTDTQYF,TGTGCCAGCAGCTCTGCTAGCGGGTTAGACACAGATACGCAGTATTTT
TRBD1,.,TRBV10-1,15,TRBJ1-2,CASSEFTGDNYGYTF,TGCGCCAGCAGTGAGTTTACAGGGGACAACTATGGCTACACCTTC
.,.,TRBV2,11,TRBJ2-2,CASSGGGELFF,TGTGCCAGCAGCGGGGGAGGGGAGCTGTTTTTT
.,once,TRBV7-9,17,TRBJ1-3,CASSLATGTFSGNTIYF,TGTGCCAGCAGCTTAGCTACGGGGACATTCTCTGGAAACACCATATATTTT
.,.,TRBV29-1,14,TRBJ1-3,CSVLDRSSGNTIYF,TGCAGCGTTCTGGACAGAAGCTCTGGAAACACCATATATTTT
.,.,TRBV2,11,TRBJ1-1,CASSVQREAFF,TGTGCCAGCAGTGTTCAGCGGGAAGCTTTCTTT
.,.,TRBV5-5,16,TRBJ1-2,CASSFEYYLKRWGYTF,TGTGCCAGCAGCTTCGAATACTACCTGAAGCGGTGGGGCTACACCTTC
TRBD1,.,TRBV6-1,16,TRBJ2-2,CASSEKGQWNTGELFF,TGTGCCAGCAGTGAAAAGGGACAGTGGAACACCGGGGAGCTGTTTTTT
TRBD1,.,TRBV4-1,15,TRBJ1-4,CASSQQGAWDEKLFF,TGCGCCAGCAGCCAACAGGGGGCATGGGATGAAAAACTGTTTTTT
.,.,TRBV25-1,13,TRBJ1-1,CASSERGNTEAFF,TGTGCCAGCAGTGAAAGGGGGAACACTGAAGCTTTCTTT
TRBD2,.,TRBV10-3,14,TRBJ2-5,CAISEASGSKTQYF,TGTGCCATCAGTGAGGCTAGCGGGAGTAAGACCCAGTACTTC
TRBD1,.,TRBV12-5,15,TRBJ2-5,CASGLDRGPRQTQYF,TGTGCTAGTGGTCTCGACAGGGGGCCTCGTCAGACCCAGTACTTC
.,.,TRBV27,15,TRBJ1-2,CASSSPLRGYYGYTF,TGTGCCAGCAGTTCACCCCTTCGGGGGTACTATGGCTACACCTTC
.,.,TRBV13,14,TRBJ2-1,CASSLGGRVHEQFF,TGTGCCAGCAGCTTAGGGGGGCGAGTCCATGAGCAGTTCTTC
TRBD1,.,TRBV7-8,15,TRBJ1-3,CASSSPRDSGNTIYF,TGTGCCAGCAGCAGTCCCCGGGACAGTGGAAACACCATATATTTT
.,.,TRBV6-6,14,TRBJ1-2,CASNYRDALYGYTF,TGTGCCAGCAACTACAGGGACGCCCTCTATGGCTACACCTTC
TRBD2,.,TRBV18,15,TRBJ2-1,CASSPGTSGANEQFF,TGTGCCAGCTCCCCCGGGACTAGCGGAGCCAATGAGCAGTTCTTC
TRBD1,.,TRBV11-2,17,TRBJ2-5,CASSSLVGDREGKTQYF,TGTGCCAGCAGCTCCCTCGTGGGGGACAGGGAGGGGAAGACCCAGTACTTC
TRBD2,.,TRBV9,15,TRBJ2-7,CASSASRTSFHEQYF,TGTGCCAGCAGCGCCTCTAGGACTAGCTTCCACGAGCAGTACTTC
TRBD1,.,TRBV29-1,16,TRBJ2-2,CSVELGTGSFTGELFF,TGCAGCGTTGAGTTGGGGACAGGGTCCTTCACCGGGGAGCTGTTTTTT
.,.,TRBV19,14,TRBJ2-7,CASSIDRGSYEQYF,TGTGCCAGTAGTATAGATCGGGGGAGCTACGAGCAGTACTTC
.,.,TRBV11-2,16,TRBJ2-3,CASSSQQGGLTDTQYF,TGTGCCAGCAGCTCACAACAGGGAGGGCTCACAGATACGCAGTATTTT
TRBD1,.,TRBV5-1,14,TRBJ1-2,CASSLATGSDGYTF,TGCGCCAGCAGCTTGGCGACAGGGTCGGATGGCTACACCTTC
TRBD2,once,TRBV7-2,16,TRBJ2-1,CASSRKSGSSYNEQFF,TGTGCCAGCAGCCGAAAAAGCGGGAGCTCCTACAATGAGCAGTTCTTC
TRBD1,.,TRBV6-5,13,TRBJ1-1,CASGGTGNSEAFF,TGTGCCAGCGGCGGGACAGGGAACTCTGAAGCTTTCTTT
.,.,TRBV2,13,TRBJ2-1,CATSGEIVGEQFF,TGTGCCACCTCAGGGGAGATAGTGGGTGAGCAGTTCTTC
TRBD1,.,TRBV5-1,15,TRBJ1-2,CASSPRTGGNYGYTF,TGCGCCAGCAGCCCTCGGACAGGGGGCAACTATGGCTACACCTTC
TRBD2,.,TRBV7-2,18,TRBJ2-1,CASGAPGGGAVHYNEQFF,TGTGCCAGCGGGGCCCCTGGCGGGGGGGCCGTCCACTACAATGAGCAGTTCTTC
TRBD2,.,TRBV4-1,18,TRBJ2-7,CASSQDYPTSGRRDEQYF,TGCGCCAGCAGCCAAGATTACCCCACTAGCGGGAGGAGGGACGAGCAGTACTTC
TRBD1,.,TRBV5-1,13,TRBJ1-6,CASTPGQGPPLHF,TGCGCCAGCACGCCCGGACAGGGGCCACCCCTCCACTTT
.,.,TRBV5-1,14,TRBJ1-2,CASSPATGPYGYTF,TGCGCCAGCAGCCCCGCGACAGGCCCCTATGGCTACACCTTC